The 29 T cell receptor beta chains given below trace back to one sample, sequenced in a study of molecular identifiers for immune sequencing clone quantification. TCRdb ran MiXCR on the PCR reads and lists one entry per CDR3 protein. The sample lists about 320,000 distinct CDR3 sequences, roughly a fifth seen once, with approximately 0.85% in the top ten. The sample comprised naive CD8+ T cells from blood, with Jurkat cell RNA spiked in. The subset was: FACS-sorted CD8+CD4-CCR7+CD45RA+ naive T cells. These receptors came from a human donor in good health. Some libraries in this study had Jurkat cell RNA spiked in.

A remark on this clonotype: This may stem from a read error, because a much larger clone lies one nucleotide away. The chain has TRBV7-8 and TRBJ1-1; TRBD1 agrees at 7 bases. The ends lost 10 bases at V and 1 base at J; junction bases unmatched: 12. Looked up from germline, CDR1 is SGHVS and CDR2 is FQNEAQ. The CDR3 has 15 amino acids. CDR3 coding DNA: TGTGCCAACAGTGCAAACAGGGGCCCGAACACTGAAGCTTTCTTT. It translates to CANSANRGPNTEAFF.

Worth noting for this clonotype: This may stem from a read error, because a much larger clone lies one nucleotide away. This chain uses TRBV11-2 with TRBJ2-4; no firm D call. The CDR3 length is 14 residues. The germline CDR1 and CDR2 sequences are SGHAT and FQNNGV. CDR3 nucleotide sequence: TGTGCCAGGAGCTTAGATGGGTCCCAAAACATTCAGTACTTC. Translated: CARSLDGSQNIQYF.

Concerning this clonotype itself: A read error may explain this, as a much larger clone is one base away. V usage is TRBV9 and J usage is TRBJ2-3; D might be TRBD2 (5 bases). Germline values: CDR1 SGDLS, CDR2 YYNGEE. V lost 6 bases and J 1 base, leaving 6 bases between the germline ends. The CDR3 length is 12 residues. In nucleotides, the CDR3 is TGTGCCAGCAATAGCGGCACAGATACGCAGTATTTT. Its protein product is CASNSGTDTQYF.

This clonotype occurred many times. This CDR3 is CASSQDAGSNEQFF. The DNA for the CDR3 is TGCGCCAGCAGCCAAGATGCAGGTAGCAATGAGCAGTTCTTC. The V gene is TRBV4-3, the J gene TRBJ2-1; D is unclear. The CDR3 runs 14 residues. Trimming removed 0 bases from V and 6 bases from J, with 9 bases in between. Germline V gene sequence: CDR1 LGHNA, CDR2 YSLEER.

This clonotype was counted at least ten times. The chain links TRBV15 to TRBJ1-5, with 10 bases aligning to TRBD1. The CDR3 loop spans 15 amino acids. Germline-derived CDR1 and CDR2 are LNHNV and YYDKDF (reference sequence). The V gene end was trimmed by 6 bases and the J gene end by 4 bases; junction bases not matched to a gene: 6. CDR3: CATRRDRGGNQPQHF. CDR3 DNA: TGTGCCACCAGGCGGGACAGGGGAGGTAATCAGCCCCAGCATTTT.

This clonotype showed up just a few times. This rearrangement joins TRBV19 to TRBJ1-2, with 8 bases lining up with TRBD1. Germline V gives CDR1 LNHDA, CDR2 SQIVND (reference sequence). This CDR3 comprises 17 residues. The junction had 21 bases not matched to a gene; V was cut back by 7 bases and J by 8 bases. In nucleotides, the CDR3 is TGTGCCAGTACCCCCGATTTGGGACAGGCCGTCTATGGCGGCTACACCTTC. Encoded protein: CASTPDLGQAVYGGYTF.

This clonotype was observed a few times. A much larger clone is a single base away; this may be a read error. The chain links TRBV29-1 to TRBJ2-3; 7 positions agree with TRBD2. The junction had 8 bases not matched to a gene; V was cut back by 6 bases and J by 2 bases. The CDR3 is 14 residues long. Germline lookup yields CDR1 SQVTM and CDR2 ANQGSEA. The CDR3 DNA is TGCAGCGTGGATGGGGCGGGGGACACAGATACGCAGTATTTT. As protein: CSVDGAGDTDTQYF.

This clonotype was observed a handful of times. This chain joins TRBV19 and TRBJ2-7; TRBD1 matches 8 bases. CDR1 LNHDA and CDR2 SQIVND come from the germline V gene (reference sequence). V was pared by 4 bases and J by 0 bases, with 5 bases of the junction left unmatched. The CDR3 spans 15 residues. The CDR3 nucleotides read TGTGCCAGTAGTACCGGGACAGGTATCTCCTACGAGCAGTACTTC. Translated: CASSTGTGISYEQYF.

This clonotype was found many times. This chain links TRBV9 with TRBJ1-4; TRBD1 matches 10 bases. Looked up from germline, CDR1 is SGDLS and CDR2 is YYNGEE. CDR3 length: 15 residues. With 0 bases clipped from V and 8 bases from J, the junction kept 4 bases outside the gene matches. The CDR3 spells CASSVDGTGVEKLFF. The CDR3, as DNA: TGTGCCAGCAGCGTAGACGGGACAGGGGTGGAAAAACTGTTTTTT.

On this clonotype: This may be a read error: a much more frequent sequence differs by one nucleotide. The rearrangement uses TRBV12-3 or TRBV12-4 and TRBJ1-1; 10 bases align to TRBD1. The length of the CDR3 is 14 residues. Written as DNA, the CDR3 is TGTGCCGGCAGTCCCCCGGGACAGGGGTTTGAAGCTTTCTTT. Its protein product is CAGSPPGQGFEAFF.

This clonotype was recorded only once. This may arise from a read error, as a much more abundant clone is one base away. V usage is TRBV27 and J usage is TRBJ1-4; a weak D match, TRBD1 (5 bases). The CDR3 is 14 amino acids. Germline CDR1 reads MNHEY; CDR2 reads SMNVEV (reference sequence). Trimming removed 8 bases at V and 4 bases at J, with 14 bases between. CDR3: CASGPGTDNEKLFF. The CDR3 DNA sequence: TGTGCCAGCGGTCCCGGGACGGATAATGAAAAACTGTTTTTT.

The V and J genes are TRBV9 and TRBJ2-5; D not resolved. Germline V CDR1 and CDR2: SGDLS, YYNGEE. V was pared by 3 bases and J by 2 bases, with 17 bases between. The CDR3 loop spans 16 amino acids. Written as DNA, the CDR3 is TGTGCCAGCAGCGCCTCCCGCGCGGAATTTCAAGAGACCCAGTACTTC. This translates into CASSASRAEFQETQYF.

This clonotype has only a few counts. CDR3 sequence reads: CASSQDVGTGHYEQYF. CDR3 coding DNA: TGCGCCAGCAGCCAAGATGTGGGGACAGGTCACTACGAGCAGTACTTC. The genes are TRBV4-3 and TRBJ2-7; 8 nucleotides agree with TRBD1. The germline gives CDR1 LGHNA, CDR2 YSLEER. The CDR3 spans 16 residues. V shed 0 bases and J 3 bases; nucleotides not matched to a gene: 7.

Comments on this clonotype: It may be a read error: a sequence one base away is much more abundant. V gene TRBV12-3 or TRBV12-4 combines with J gene TRBJ1-5; TRBD1 matches 7 bases. CDR3 length: 14 residues. CDR3 coding DNA: TGTGCCAGCGGTTTTACAGGGGACAATCAGCCCCAGCATTTT. Its protein product is CASGFTGDNQPQHF.

This clonotype turned up a few times. The V call is TRBV11-2, the J call TRBJ2-3, with TRBD2 matching over 15 bases. The junction had 3 bases not matched to a gene; V was cut back by 0 bases and J by 5 bases. Looked up from germline, CDR1 is SGHAT and CDR2 is FQNNGV. CDR3 length equals 17 residues. The DNA for the CDR3 is TGTGCCAGCAGCTTAGAGGGGGGACTAGCGGGGGGAGATACGCAGTATTTT. The encoded protein is CASSLEGGLAGGDTQYF.

This clonotype occurred once. A much larger clone is a single base away; this may be a read error. The chain uses TRBV7-9 and TRBJ1-2; D perhaps matches TRBD1 (6 bases). Germline lookup yields CDR1 SEHNR and CDR2 FQNEAQ (reference sequence). The CDR3 contains 15 residues. V was clipped by 5 bases and J by 10 bases, with 23 bases between them. The CDR3 bases are TGTGCCAGCAGCCAAGAGGGCAGGGGAAGGAATGACTACACCTTC. Translated, it gives CASSQEGRGRNDYTF.

This clonotype was recorded at least ten times. The chain links TRBV30 to TRBJ2-5; no firm D call. V lost 2 bases to trimming and J lost 1 base, with 11 bases between them. The CDR3 extends over 14 amino acids. Germline V gives CDR1 GTSNPN, CDR2 SVGIG (reference sequence). The CDR3 here is CAWSFRDTQETQYF. The CDR3 bases are TGTGCCTGGAGTTTTAGGGATACCCAAGAGACCCAGTACTTC.

The table lists this clonotype with a few counts. The rearrangement joins TRBV27 to TRBJ2-3; TRBD1 matches at 9 bases. CDR1 MNHEY and CDR2 SMNVEV come from the germline V gene (reference sequence). This CDR3 comprises 17 residues. V dropped 10 bases and J dropped 0; count of bases not matched to a gene: 14. The CDR3 protein is CATRPGTGTRSTDTQYF. The CDR3 nucleotides are TGTGCCACCCGTCCCGGGACAGGGACTCGTAGCACAGATACGCAGTATTTT.

A note on this clonotype: Given the absence of the conserved phenylalanine or tryptophan at the CDR3 end, a read error is likely. The V call is TRBV4-3, the J call TRBJ2-5, with D perhaps matching TRBD1 (5 bases). The V gene's germline CDR1 is LGHNA and CDR2 YSLEER. With 1 base removed from V and 1 base from J, the gap between germline ends came to 10 bases. The CDR3 spans 15 residues. This CDR3 is CASSQGSRAQETQYL. The CDR3 DNA sequence: TGCGCCAGCAGCCAAGGAAGCAGGGCCCAAGAGACCCAGTACCTC.

A remark on this clonotype: A single base separates this from a much larger clone, so it may be a read error. This chain links TRBV9 with TRBJ2-2, with 7 bases identical to TRBD2. CDR1 and CDR2 (germline): SGDLS, YYNGEE. This CDR3 has 14 amino acids. CDR3 protein: CASSVGLAGGGLFF. CDR3 coding DNA: TGTGCCAGCAGCGTAGGGCTAGCCGGCGGGGGGCTGTTTTTT. The entire variable domain, with the rest obtained from reference TRBV9 and TRBJ2-2, is as follows: DSGVTQTPKHLITATGQRVTLRCSPRSGDLSVYWYQQSLDQGLQFLIQYYNGEERAKGNILERFSAQQFPDLHSELNLSSLELGDSALYFCASSVGLAGGGLFFGEGSRLTVL.

This clonotype was seen a few times. It may be a read error: a sequence one base away is much more abundant. The chain carries TRBV7-9 and TRBJ1-4; a possible D gene is TRBD1 (6 bases). There are 13 residues in the CDR3. V dropped 9 bases and J dropped 7 bases, with 15 bases sitting between them. The V gene's germline CDR1 is SEHNR and CDR2 FQNEAQ (reference sequence). CDR3 sequence reads: CASKQGGGEKLFF. The CDR3 DNA is TGTGCCAGTAAACAGGGTGGGGGTGAAAAACTGTTTTTT.

Remarks on this clonotype: This may be a read error: a much more frequent sequence differs by one nucleotide. Without the conserved terminal phenylalanine or tryptophan, this CDR3 likely stems from a read error. The V call is TRBV9, the J call TRBJ2-7; 10 bases fit TRBD1. This CDR3 has 16 residues. Germline-derived CDR1 and CDR2 are SGDLS and YYNGEE. After removal of 0 bases from V and 4 bases from J, the junction contained 7 bases not matched to a gene. CDR3 DNA sequence: TGTGCCAGCAGCGTAGACGACAGGGGGCTGGTATACGAGCAGTACCTC. Its protein product is CASSVDDRGLVYEQYL.

This clonotype was seen many times. J is TRBJ2-3 and V is TRBV7-8; the match to TRBD2 covers 7 bases. CDR3 length: 17 amino acids. The V segment lost 1 base and the J segment 4 bases; nucleotides outside the gene matches: 11. Germline CDR1 and CDR2: SGHVS and FQNEAQ. This chain's CDR3 is CASSLGVGGERADTQYF. The CDR3 region has the DNA TGTGCCAGCAGCTTAGGGGTTGGGGGGGAAAGGGCAGATACGCAGTATTTT.

This clonotype was counted many times. The rearrangement joins TRBV7-6 to TRBJ2-7; 8 positions match TRBD1. The CDR3 spans 14 residues. V lost 1 base, J lost 5 bases, and 4 bases stayed unmatched. Germline CDR1 reads SGHVS; CDR2 reads FNYEAQ. CDR3 sequence: CASSLEAGGHEQYF. CDR3 bases: TGTGCCAGCAGCTTAGAGGCAGGGGGCCACGAGCAGTACTTC.

A note on this clonotype: A much larger clone sits a single nucleotide away, making a read error possible. J is TRBJ1-1 and V is TRBV5-1; 8 nucleotides align to TRBD1. Germline-derived CDR1 and CDR2 are SGHRS and YFSETQ. The CDR3 consists of 13 residues. The CDR3 nucleotides are TGCGCCAGCGGCTTTGAGACAGGGGATGAAGCTTTCTTT. It translates to CASGFETGDEAFF.

CDR3 residues: CASSEAPDTQYF. The CDR3 DNA reads TGTGCCAGCAGCGAAGCCCCGGATACGCAGTATTTT. The chain is built from TRBV9 and TRBJ2-3; D is uncertain. Between the trimmed V and J ends, which lost 3 bases and 6 bases, there was a span of 8 bases. Germline CDR1 and CDR2: SGDLS and YYNGEE. CDR3 length: 12 amino acids.

This clonotype showed up many times. The chain couples TRBV6-6 to TRBJ2-3; a possible D gene is TRBD2 (7 bases). The CDR3 covers 18 residues. CDR1 is MNHNY and CDR2 is SVGAGI in the germline V gene (reference sequence). The V end lost 2 bases, the J end lost 4 bases, and 22 bases lay between the germline ends. CDR3 in DNA: TGTGCCAGCAGTTACCCCTGGGGGGCGGGAGATGAGGCAGATACGCAGTATTTT. It specifies CASSYPWGAGDEADTQYF.

Note on this clonotype: This likely comes from a read error, as the CDR3 has no conserved phenylalanine or tryptophan at its end. J is TRBJ2-7 and V is TRBV6-1; D perhaps matches TRBD2 (6 bases). CDR1 and CDR2 (germline): MNHNS, SASEGT. The CDR3 length is 15 residues. The CDR3 sequence is CAGSEWGEIAYEQYS. The CDR3 nucleotides are TGTGCCGGCAGTGAATGGGGGGAAATCGCCTACGAGCAGTACTCC.

This clonotype was observed at least ten times. The chain uses TRBV7-2 and TRBJ2-7; 7 bases map to TRBD2. Per germline, CDR1 SGHTA and CDR2 FQGNSA. J gave up 2 bases and V 5 bases, and 9 bases lay outside the gene matches. The CDR3 is made up of 15 amino acids. CDR3 nucleotides: TGTGCCAGCAGCCCGACCTCTAGCGGAGCCTACGAGCAGTACTTC. It codes for CASSPTSSGAYEQYF.